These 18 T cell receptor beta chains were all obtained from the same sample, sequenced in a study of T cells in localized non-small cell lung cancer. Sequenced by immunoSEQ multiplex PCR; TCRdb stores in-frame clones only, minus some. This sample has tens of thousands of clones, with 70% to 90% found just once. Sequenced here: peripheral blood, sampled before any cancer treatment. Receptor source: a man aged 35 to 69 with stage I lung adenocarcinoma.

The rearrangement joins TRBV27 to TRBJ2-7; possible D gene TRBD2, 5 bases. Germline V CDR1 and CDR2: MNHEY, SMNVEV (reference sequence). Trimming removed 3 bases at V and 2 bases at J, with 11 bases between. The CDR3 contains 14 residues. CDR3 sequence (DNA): TGTGCCAGCAGTTTTCAGAGGGTCCCCTACGAGCAGTACTTC. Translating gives CASSFQRVPYEQYF.

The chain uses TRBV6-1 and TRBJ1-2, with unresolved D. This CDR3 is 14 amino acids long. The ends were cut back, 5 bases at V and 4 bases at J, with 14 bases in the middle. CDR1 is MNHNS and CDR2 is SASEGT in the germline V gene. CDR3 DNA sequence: TGTGCCAGCAGTTCCTCCGTCGGTACCTATGGCTACACCTTC. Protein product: CASSSSVGTYGYTF.

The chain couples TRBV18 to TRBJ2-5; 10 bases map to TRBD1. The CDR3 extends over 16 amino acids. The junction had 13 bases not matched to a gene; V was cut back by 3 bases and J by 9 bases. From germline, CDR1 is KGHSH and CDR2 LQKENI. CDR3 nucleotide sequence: TGTGCCAGCTCACCTCAGGGACAGGGGACAGCAGGGGCCCAGTACTTC. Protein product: CASSPQGQGTAGAQYF.

The CDR3 sequence is CASSPQKSSYNSPLHF. CDR3 sequence (DNA): TGTGCCAGTAGTCCCCAGAAGAGCTCCTATAATTCACCCCTCCACTTT. The V gene is TRBV19, the J gene TRBJ1-6; D gene ambiguous. The CDR3 consists of 16 residues. Germline V gene lookup returns CDR1 LNHDA and CDR2 SQIVND (reference sequence). Trimming left V 5 bases short and J 0 bases short, with 11 bases between.

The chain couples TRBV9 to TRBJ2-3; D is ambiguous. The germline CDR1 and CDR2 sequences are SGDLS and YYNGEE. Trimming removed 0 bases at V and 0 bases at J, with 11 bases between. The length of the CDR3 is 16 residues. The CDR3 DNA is TGTGCCAGCAGCGTAGGTCAGGACCCTAGCACAGATACGCAGTATTTT. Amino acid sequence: CASSVGQDPSTDTQYF.

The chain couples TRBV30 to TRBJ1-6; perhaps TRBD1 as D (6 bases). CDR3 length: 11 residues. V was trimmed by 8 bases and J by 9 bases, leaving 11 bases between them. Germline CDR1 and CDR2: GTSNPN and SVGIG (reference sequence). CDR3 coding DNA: TGTGCCGGGGGGCGGGGTTCACCCCTCCACTTT. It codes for CAGGRGSPLHF.

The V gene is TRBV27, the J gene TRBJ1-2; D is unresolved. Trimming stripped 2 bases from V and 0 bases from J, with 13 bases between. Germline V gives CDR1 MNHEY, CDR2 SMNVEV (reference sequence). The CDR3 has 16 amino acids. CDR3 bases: TGTGCCAGCAGTTTAACCCCTCTCCAGTCTAACTATGGCTACACCTTC. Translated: CASSLTPLQSNYGYTF.

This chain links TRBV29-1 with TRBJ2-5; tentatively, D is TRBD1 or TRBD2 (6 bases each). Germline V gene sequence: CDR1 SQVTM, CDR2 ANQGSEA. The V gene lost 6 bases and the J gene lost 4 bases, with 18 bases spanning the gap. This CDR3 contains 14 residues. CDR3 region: CSVALGGTRETQYF. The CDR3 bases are TGCAGCGTCGCCTTAGGGGGGACCCGAGAGACCCAGTACTTC.

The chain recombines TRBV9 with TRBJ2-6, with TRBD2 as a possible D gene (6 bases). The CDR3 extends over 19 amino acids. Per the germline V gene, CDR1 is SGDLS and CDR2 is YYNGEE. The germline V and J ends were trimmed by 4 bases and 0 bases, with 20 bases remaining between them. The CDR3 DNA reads TGTGCCAGCAGCCCCATGGGGGGTTTCAGGAGCTCTGGGGCCAACGTCCTGACTTTC. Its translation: CASSPMGGFRSSGANVLTF.

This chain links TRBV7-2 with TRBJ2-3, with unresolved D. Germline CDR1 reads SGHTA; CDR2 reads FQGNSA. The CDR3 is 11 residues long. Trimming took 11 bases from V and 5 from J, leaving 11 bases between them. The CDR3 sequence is CASEVRDTQYF. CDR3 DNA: TGTGCCTCAGAGGTCCGAGATACGCAGTATTTT.

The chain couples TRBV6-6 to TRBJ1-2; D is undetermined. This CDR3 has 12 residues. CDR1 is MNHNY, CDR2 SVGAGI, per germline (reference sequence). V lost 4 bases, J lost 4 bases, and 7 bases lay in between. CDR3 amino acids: CASSSTTYGYTF. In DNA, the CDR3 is TGTGCCAGCAGTTCCACGACCTATGGCTACACCTTC.

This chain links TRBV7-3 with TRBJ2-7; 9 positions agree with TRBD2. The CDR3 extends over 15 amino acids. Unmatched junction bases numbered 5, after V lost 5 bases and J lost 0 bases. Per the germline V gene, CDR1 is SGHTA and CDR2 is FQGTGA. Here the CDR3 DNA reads TGTGCCAGCAGCCCACCTAGCGGGGACTCCTACGAGCAGTACTTC. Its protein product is CASSPPSGDSYEQYF. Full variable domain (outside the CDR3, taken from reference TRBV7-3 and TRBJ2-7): GAGVSQTPSNKVTEKGKYVELRCDPISGHTALYWYRQSLGQGPEFLIYFQGTGAADDSGLPNDRFFAVRPEGSVSTLKIQRTERGDSAVYLCASSPPSGDSYEQYFGPGTRLTVT.

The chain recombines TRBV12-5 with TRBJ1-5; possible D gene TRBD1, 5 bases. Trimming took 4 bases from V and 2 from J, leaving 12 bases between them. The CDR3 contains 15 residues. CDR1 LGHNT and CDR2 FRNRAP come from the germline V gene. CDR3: CASGSRRRGNQPQHF. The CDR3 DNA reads TGTGCTAGTGGTTCCCGGCGCAGGGGCAATCAGCCCCAGCATTTT. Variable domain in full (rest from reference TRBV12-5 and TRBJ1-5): DARVTQTPRHKVTEMGQEVTMRCQPILGHNTVFWYRQTMMQGLELLAYFRNRAPLDDSGMPKDRFSAEMPDATLATLKIQPSEPRDSAVYFCASGSRRRGNQPQHFGDGTRLSIL.

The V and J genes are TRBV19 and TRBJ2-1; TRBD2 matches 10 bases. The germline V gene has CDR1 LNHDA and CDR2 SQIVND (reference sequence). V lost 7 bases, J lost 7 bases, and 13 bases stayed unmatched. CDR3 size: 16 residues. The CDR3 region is CASTALPSGRRNEQFF. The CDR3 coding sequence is TGTGCCAGTACCGCACTCCCTAGCGGGAGAAGGAATGAGCAGTTCTTC.

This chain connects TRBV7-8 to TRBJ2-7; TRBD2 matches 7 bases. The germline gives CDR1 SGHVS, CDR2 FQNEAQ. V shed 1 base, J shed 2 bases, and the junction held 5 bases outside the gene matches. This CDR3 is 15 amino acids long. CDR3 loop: CASSLGVGGPYEQYF. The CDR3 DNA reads TGTGCCAGCAGCTTAGGGGTGGGAGGGCCCTACGAGCAGTACTTC.

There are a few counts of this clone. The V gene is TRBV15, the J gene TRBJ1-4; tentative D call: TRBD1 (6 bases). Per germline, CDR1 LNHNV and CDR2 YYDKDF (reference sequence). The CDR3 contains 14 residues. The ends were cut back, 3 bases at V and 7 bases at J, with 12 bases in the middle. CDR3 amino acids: CATSSQGWGEKLFF. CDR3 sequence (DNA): TGTGCCACCAGCAGCCAGGGGTGGGGTGAAAAACTGTTTTTT.

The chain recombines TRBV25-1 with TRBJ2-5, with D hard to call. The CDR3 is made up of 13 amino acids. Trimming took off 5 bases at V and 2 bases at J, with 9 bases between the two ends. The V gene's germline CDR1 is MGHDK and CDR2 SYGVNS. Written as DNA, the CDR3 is TGTGCCAGCAGTAATCGGGTACAAGAGACCCAGTACTTC. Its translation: CASSNRVQETQYF.

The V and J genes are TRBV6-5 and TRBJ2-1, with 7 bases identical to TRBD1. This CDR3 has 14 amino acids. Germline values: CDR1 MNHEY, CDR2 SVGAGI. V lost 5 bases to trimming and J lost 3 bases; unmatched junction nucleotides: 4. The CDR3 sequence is CASSRQGFYNEQFF. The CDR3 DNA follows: TGTGCCAGCAGTCGACAGGGATTCTACAATGAGCAGTTCTTC.